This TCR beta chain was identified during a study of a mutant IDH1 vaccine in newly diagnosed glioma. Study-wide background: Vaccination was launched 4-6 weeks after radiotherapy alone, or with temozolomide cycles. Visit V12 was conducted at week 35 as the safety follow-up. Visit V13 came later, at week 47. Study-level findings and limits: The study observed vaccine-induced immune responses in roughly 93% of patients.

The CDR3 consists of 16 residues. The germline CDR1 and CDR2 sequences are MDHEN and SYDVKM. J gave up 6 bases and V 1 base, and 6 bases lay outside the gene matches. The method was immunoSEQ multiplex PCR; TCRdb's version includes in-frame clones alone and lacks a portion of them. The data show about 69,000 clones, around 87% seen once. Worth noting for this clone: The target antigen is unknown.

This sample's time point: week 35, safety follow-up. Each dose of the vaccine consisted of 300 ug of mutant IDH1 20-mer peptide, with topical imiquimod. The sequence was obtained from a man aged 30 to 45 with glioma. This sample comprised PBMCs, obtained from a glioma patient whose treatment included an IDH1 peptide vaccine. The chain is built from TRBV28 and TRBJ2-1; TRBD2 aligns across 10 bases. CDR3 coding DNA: TGTGCCAGCAGTTTATTGGCTAGCGGGAGCAGCAATGAGCAGTTCTTC. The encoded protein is CASSLLASGSSNEQFF.